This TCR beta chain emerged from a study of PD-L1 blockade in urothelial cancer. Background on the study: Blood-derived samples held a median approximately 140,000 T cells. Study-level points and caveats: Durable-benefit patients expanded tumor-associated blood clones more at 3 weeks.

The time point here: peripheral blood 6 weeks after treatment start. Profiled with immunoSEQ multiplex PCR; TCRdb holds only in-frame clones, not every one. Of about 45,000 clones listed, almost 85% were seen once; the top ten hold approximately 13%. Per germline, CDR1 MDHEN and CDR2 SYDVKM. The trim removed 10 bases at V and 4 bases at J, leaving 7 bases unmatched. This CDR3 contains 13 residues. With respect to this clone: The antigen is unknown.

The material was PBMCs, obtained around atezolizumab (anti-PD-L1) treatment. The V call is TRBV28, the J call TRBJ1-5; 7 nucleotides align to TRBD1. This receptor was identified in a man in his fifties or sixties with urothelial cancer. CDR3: CATGTVPNQPQHF. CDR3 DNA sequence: TGTGCCACTGGGACAGTCCCTAATCAGCCCCAGCATTTT.